The 26 T cell receptor beta chains reported below all come from one sample, sequenced in a study of identical twins. TCRdb used MiXCR to reprocess the 5' RACE reads, holding one entry per CDR3 protein. The sample holds around 650,000 distinct CDR3 sequences, just over 7% seen once. This same sample was also part of a study on yellow fever vaccine responses in identical twins.

The specimen was PBMCs. The source is a woman under 30 in good health.

Only a few counts were recorded for this clonotype. This chain connects TRBV28 to TRBJ2-1, with TRBD1 matching 12 bases. The CDR3 runs 15 residues. Per the germline V gene, CDR1 is MDHEN and CDR2 is SYDVKM. Trimming took 1 base from V and 9 from J; bases not matched to a gene: 4. The CDR3 here is CASSLSGTGGGEQFF. The DNA of the CDR3 is TGTGCCAGCAGTTTATCCGGGACAGGGGGCGGTGAGCAGTTCTTC.

The J gene is TRBJ2-1, the V gene TRBV12-3 or TRBV12-4; possibly TRBD1 for D (6 bases). The CDR3 covers 14 residues. The ends were cut back, 8 bases at V and 4 bases at J, with 15 bases in the middle. In DNA form, the CDR3 reads TGTGCCAGCCTACAGGGCCTACAGTACAATGAGCAGTTCTTC. Protein: CASLQGLQYNEQFF.

A few counts support this clonotype. The V gene is TRBV9, the J gene TRBJ2-1; D is unclear. CDR1 is SGDLS and CDR2 is YYNGEE in the germline V gene. V lost 4 bases, J lost 0 bases, and 14 bases lay in between. The CDR3 sequence is 16 residues long. The CDR3 nucleotides are TGTGCCAGCAGCCCCGACTCGGCCAGCTCCTACAATGAGCAGTTCTTC. Protein sequence: CASSPDSASSYNEQFF. Full variable domain (rest looked up from reference TRBV9 and TRBJ2-1): DSGVTQTPKHLITATGQRVTLRCSPRSGDLSVYWYQQSLDQGLQFLIQYYNGEERAKGNILERFSAQQFPDLHSELNLSSLELGDSALYFCASSPDSASSYNEQFFGPGTRLTVL.

This clonotype was picked up many times. The CDR3 DNA sequence: TGCGCCAGCAGCCAAGGACAGAGCGCAGATACGCAGTATTTT. Translation gives CASSQGQSADTQYF. V usage is TRBV5-1 and J usage is TRBJ2-3; D is perhaps TRBD1 (6 bases). This CDR3 has 14 amino acids. Per the germline V gene, CDR1 is SGHRS and CDR2 is YFSETQ. V shed 4 bases and J shed 4 bases, with 13 bases lying between them.

This clonotype appeared a few times. V usage is TRBV9 and J usage is TRBJ2-1; 7 bases line up with TRBD2. Trimming cost V 0 bases and J 6 bases; bases outside gene matches: 6. This CDR3 has 15 residues. Germline CDR1 reads SGDLS; CDR2 reads YYNGEE. CDR3 in DNA: TGTGCCAGCAGCGTAGGAACGGGGGGTCGCAATGAGCAGTTCTTC. It yields the protein CASSVGTGGRNEQFF.

This clonotype occurred many times. The chain uses TRBV5-5 and TRBJ2-7, with 9 positions matching TRBD1. The CDR3 contains 16 residues. The J segment lost 9 bases and the V segment lost 0 bases, leaving 13 bases of the junction unmatched. Germline V lookup: CDR1 SGHKS, CDR2 YYEKEE (reference sequence). The CDR3 DNA is TGTGCCAGCAGCTTGGAACCGGGACAGGGTTCCCTCGGGCAGTACGTC. This sequence encodes CASSLEPGQGSLGQYV.

The chain carries TRBV4-1 and TRBJ2-5; 7 bases are shared with TRBD2. The CDR3 loop spans 15 amino acids. V dropped 3 bases and J dropped 3; count of bases not matched to a gene: 7. Per germline, CDR1 MGHRA and CDR2 YSYEKL. CDR3 amino acids: CASSHLGGGKETQYF. CDR3 DNA sequence: TGCGCCAGCAGCCATCTTGGCGGGGGTAAAGAGACCCAGTACTTC.

V usage is TRBV5-1 and J usage is TRBJ2-3; D unresolved. Deletions cut 0 bases from V and 7 bases from J, with 24 bases between. In germline, CDR1 is SGHRS, CDR2 YFSETQ. This CDR3 spans 18 amino acids. CDR3 in DNA: TGCGCCAGCAGCTTGGGCCAGGTGGTGATGGGTCCCCCGCATACGCAGTATTTT. Translation gives CASSLGQVVMGPPHTQYF.

This clonotype has more than one count but fewer than ten. Germline and junction disagree at one end, which may indicate a read error. The chain recombines TRBV3-1 with TRBJ2-2; 8 bases match TRBD2. The germline CDR1 and CDR2 sequences are LGHDT and YNNKEL (reference sequence). The CDR3 loop spans 19 amino acids. CDR3 DNA sequence: TGTGCCAGCACCCAAGATCGGGGTAGCGGGGACGCGAACACCGGGGAGCTGTTTTTT. Its protein product is CASTQDRGSGDANTGELFF.

The sample holds a few counts of this clonotype. V usage is TRBV5-1 and J usage is TRBJ2-5, with 10 bases fitting TRBD1. Trimming took 4 bases from V and 5 from J; bases not matched to a gene: 8. The length of the CDR3 is 15 residues. Looked up from germline, CDR1 is SGHRS and CDR2 is YFSETQ. CDR3 loop: CASSTPGQGSETQYF. CDR3 sequence (DNA): TGCGCCAGCAGCACCCCGGGACAGGGGTCTGAGACCCAGTACTTC.

This clonotype was seen ten or more times. The chain has TRBV2 and TRBJ2-3, with 9 bases identical to TRBD2. This CDR3 comprises 13 residues. After removal of 8 bases from V and 5 bases from J, the junction contained 5 bases not matched to a gene. Germline V gene sequence: CDR1 SNHLY, CDR2 FYNNEI. DNA for the CDR3: TGTGCCAGCTCGGGACTAGCCGAAGATACGCAGTATTTT. It translates to CASSGLAEDTQYF.

This clonotype was recorded many times. The J gene is TRBJ2-1, the V gene TRBV29-1; 7 positions agree with TRBD1. The CDR3 loop spans 13 amino acids. The germline gives CDR1 SQVTM, CDR2 ANQGSEA. Germline trimming cut 4 bases from V and 4 bases from J; bases unmatched to any gene: 4. CDR3 DNA: TGCAGCGTTGGACAGGGCCTTTACAATGAGCAGTTCTTC. Amino acids: CSVGQGLYNEQFF.

The J gene is TRBJ2-1, the V gene TRBV18, with D perhaps matching TRBD2 (6 bases). The CDR3 runs to 15 residues. Trimming removed 3 bases from V and 7 bases from J, with 16 bases in between. Germline V gene data show CDR1 as KGHSH and CDR2 as LQKENI. The CDR3 protein is CASSPLDGSGNEQFF. The DNA of the CDR3 is TGTGCCAGCTCACCTCTTGACGGGAGTGGTAATGAGCAGTTCTTC. Filled out from reference TRBV18 and TRBJ2-1, the complete variable domain reads NAGVMQNPRHLVRRRGQEARLRCSPMKGHSHVYWYRQLPEEGLKFMVYLQKENIIDESGMPKERFSAEFPKEGPSILRIQQVVRGDSAAYFCASSPLDGSGNEQFFGPGTRLTVL.

The genes are TRBV5-1 and TRBJ2-1; 9 bases are shared with TRBD2. V was clipped by 4 bases and J by 9 bases; unmatched bases: 17. CDR3 length: 17 residues. The germline V gene has CDR1 SGHRS and CDR2 YFSETQ. The CDR3 coding sequence is TGCGCCAGCAGCCCCAAGGGGGGGACTAGCTCTTTCAGTGAGCAGTTCTTC. This codes for CASSPKGGTSSFSEQFF.

This clonotype was seen ten or more times. V and J are TRBV12-3 or TRBV12-4 and TRBJ2-1; 8 bases fit TRBD1. The CDR3 is 15 amino acids. Trimming removed 6 bases from V and 4 bases from J; junction bases left unmatched: 8. CDR3 in amino acids: CASRADRGFYNEQFF. Written as DNA, the CDR3 is TGTGCCAGCAGGGCCGACAGGGGTTTTTACAATGAGCAGTTCTTC.

Ten or more counts support this clonotype. This chain connects TRBV28 to TRBJ2-1; 8 bases agree with TRBD2. With 1 base clipped from V and 4 bases from J, the junction kept 3 bases outside the gene matches. In germline, CDR1 is MDHEN, CDR2 SYDVKM. This CDR3 comprises 15 residues. Here the CDR3 DNA reads TGTGCCAGCAGTTTATCCCCTAGCGGGTACAATGAGCAGTTCTTC. Translated, it gives CASSLSPSGYNEQFF.

This clonotype occurred many times. This chain joins TRBV7-2 and TRBJ2-1; 7 bases line up with TRBD1. The CDR3 length is 17 residues. CDR1 is SGHTA and CDR2 is FQGNSA in the germline V gene. The V and J ends lost 2 bases and 0 bases, in that order; junction bases with no gene match: 7. DNA of the CDR3: TGTGCCAGCAGCTTAAGGTTCGGACAGGTCTCCTACAATGAGCAGTTCTTC. Its protein is CASSLRFGQVSYNEQFF.

The chain employs TRBV12-3 or TRBV12-4 and TRBJ2-2, with D tentatively TRBD1 (7 bases). Trimming left V 2 bases short and J 7 bases short, with 17 bases between. The CDR3 is made up of 16 amino acids. The CDR3, as DNA: TGTGCCAGCAGTTTAAGGCAGGGGGGAGACCACGGGGAGCTGTTTTTT. This translates into CASSLRQGGDHGELFF.

The table lists this clonotype with many counts. This chain uses TRBV4-1 with TRBJ2-2; no clear D gene. The CDR3 contains 17 residues. Per germline, CDR1 MGHRA and CDR2 YSYEKL. The ends were cut back, 0 bases at V and 3 bases at J, with 14 bases in the middle. This chain's CDR3 is CASSQDTSDGYTGELFF. The CDR3 coding sequence is TGCGCCAGCAGCCAAGATACCTCGGACGGATACACCGGGGAGCTGTTTTTT.

The chain uses TRBV19 and TRBJ2-7; TRBD2 aligns across 12 bases. With V trimmed by 6 bases and J by 3 bases, 3 bases remained unmatched. Germline V gives CDR1 LNHDA, CDR2 SQIVND (reference sequence). The length of the CDR3 is 14 residues. The CDR3 nucleotides read TGTGCCAGTAGGACGACTAGCGGGAGCTACGAGCAGTACTTC. Translating gives CASRTTSGSYEQYF.

The chain employs TRBV20-1 and TRBJ1-1; no clear D gene. This CDR3 has 11 residues. Germline V gene sequence: CDR1 DFQATT, CDR2 SNEGSKA (reference sequence). V dropped 6 bases and J dropped 10 bases, with 15 bases sitting between them. This CDR3 reads CSAAGNTIAFF. The CDR3 DNA reads TGCAGTGCAGCGGGGAACACGATAGCTTTCTTT.

This clonotype was observed at least ten times. The chain carries TRBV2 and TRBJ2-1; TRBD2 agrees at 8 bases. Per germline, CDR1 SNHLY and CDR2 FYNNEI. V trimming: 7 bases; J trimming: 6 bases; junction bases outside the gene matches: 11. CDR3 length equals 15 residues. The CDR3 loop reads CASIPGTSFPNEQFF. The CDR3 DNA reads as TGTGCCAGCATACCAGGGACTAGTTTTCCCAATGAGCAGTTCTTC.

This rearrangement joins TRBV29-1 to TRBJ2-2; 8 bases align to TRBD2. The CDR3 has 13 amino acids. Trimming removed 4 bases from V and 7 bases from J; junction bases left unmatched: 5. Germline CDR1 SQVTM, CDR2 ANQGSEA. The CDR3 DNA sequence: TGCAGCGTTGTAGCGGGAAAGGGCGGGGAGCTGTTTTTT. Translated: CSVVAGKGGELFF.

The sample holds a few counts of this clonotype. V usage is TRBV3-1 and J usage is TRBJ2-7, with 13 bases aligning to TRBD2. CDR1 LGHDT and CDR2 YNNKEL come from the germline V gene (reference sequence). J gave up 12 bases and V 0 bases, and 14 bases lay outside the gene matches. The CDR3 covers 17 residues. CDR3 nucleotide sequence: TGTGCCAGCAGCCAAGATAGAACTAGCGGGGGGGTTCAGGTGTCGTACGTC. Amino acid sequence: CASSQDRTSGGVQVSYV.

This clonotype was observed at least ten times. The chain joins TRBV12-3 or TRBV12-4 to TRBJ2-7; D is uncertain. The germline V and J ends were trimmed by 4 bases and 1 base, with 5 bases remaining between them. CDR3 length: 12 residues. The CDR3, as DNA: TGTGCCAGCAGTTACCATTCCTACGAGCAGTACTTC. It codes for CASSYHSYEQYF.

V usage is TRBV9 and J usage is TRBJ2-1, with D possibly being TRBD1 (5 bases). Germline CDR1 and CDR2: SGDLS and YYNGEE. The CDR3 has 15 residues. Deletions cut 3 bases from V and 5 bases from J, with 15 bases between. CDR3 bases: TGTGCCAGCAGCGCCCCAGGGCACCTTAACAATGAGCAGTTCTTC. It specifies CASSAPGHLNNEQFF.